The clone carrying this T cell receptor (beta chain) came up a few times. Its antigen is currently unknown. This sample stems from a study of blood T cells in healthy people across ages. The study's findings and limits: Using unsorted PBMCs precluded a conclusive naive versus antigen-experienced comparison. Donors of long life had a larger count of naive CD4+ cells and greater diversity than aged donors.

Caucasian individuals from Russia who were healthy and aged 6 to 90 acted as donors. For the second PCR, which ran for roughly 6 to 11 cycles, a sample-barcoded 5' primer and a J-beta primer mix were used. A single record per CDR3 protein comes from TCRdb applying MiXCR to the 5' RACE reads. The table records more than 650,000 distinct CDR3 sequences, approximately 22% of them present only once. The sequencing input was blood. The origin of this receptor is a man between 65 and 79 years old in good health.

The CDR3 loop reads CASSLRTLTGPTDTQYF. The CDR3 region has the DNA TGTGCCAGCAGTTTGAGGACTCTGACAGGGCCAACAGATACGCAGTATTTT. The chain links TRBV27 to TRBJ2-3; 7 positions match TRBD1. The CDR3 is 17 residues long. The V gene's germline CDR1 is MNHEY and CDR2 SMNVEV (reference sequence). Trimming at V came to 3 bases and at J to 3 bases, leaving 12 bases not matched to a gene.